These 7 T cell receptor beta chains share one sample of origin, sequenced in a study of blood T cell repertoires in COVID-19. The data were produced by immunoSEQ multiplex PCR, yet TCRdb's version contains in-frame clones alone and is incomplete. The data contain 190,000 or so clones, 85% to 90% of them seen just once; the ten biggest clones take up less than 3.5%. Sequences were obtained from peripheral blood. These receptors were taken from a woman in her thirties with active or convalescent COVID-19.

The chain recombines TRBV3-1 (or the pseudogene TRBV3-2) with TRBJ1-2; D might be TRBD1 (6 bases). The CDR3 runs to 15 residues. With 4 bases removed from V and 0 bases from J, the gap between germline ends came to 12 bases. Germline values: CDR1 LGHDT, CDR2 YNNKEL (reference sequence). CDR3 sequence reads: CASSRPDRPNYGYTF. CDR3 nucleotide sequence: TGTGCCAGCAGCCGCCCGGACAGACCTAACTATGGCTACACCTTC.

This clone was seen a single time. Other DNA sequences within the sample encode an identical CDR3. The chain is built from TRBV14 and TRBJ1-1; D may be TRBD1 (5 bases). The ends were cut back, 2 bases at V and 4 bases at J, with 11 bases in the middle. CDR3 length: 14 residues. Germline loops: CDR1 SGHDN, CDR2 FVKESK. Written as DNA, the CDR3 is TGTGCCAGCAGCCAATCACCTGGGGCCACTGAAGCTTTCTTT. It codes for CASSQSPGATEAFF.

This CDR3 is CASSSKRGRYNEQFF. The CDR3 DNA reads as TGTGCCAGCAGTTCTAAGCGGGGGAGATACAATGAGCAGTTCTTC. The chain joins TRBV6-5 to TRBJ2-1; 8 bases align to TRBD2. The CDR3 consists of 15 residues. Looked up from germline, CDR1 is MNHEY and CDR2 is SVGAGI. With 4 bases clipped from V and 4 bases from J, the junction kept 6 bases outside the gene matches.

This clone was detected only once. The CDR3 DNA is TGTGCCTGGAGTGTACTTGGAGAGATTAATTCACCCCTCCACTTT. It yields the protein CAWSVLGEINSPLHF. J is TRBJ1-6 and V is TRBV30; D ambiguous. The ends were cut back, 0 bases at V and 6 bases at J, with 12 bases in the middle. The germline V gene has CDR1 GTSNPN and CDR2 SVGIG (reference sequence). CDR3 size: 15 residues. The full variable domain, in which reference TRBV30 and TRBJ1-6 provide the parts outside the CDR3, is SQTIHQWPATLVQPVGSPLSLECTVEGTSNPNLYWYRQAAGRGLQLLFYSVGIGQISSEVPQNLSASRPQDRQFILSSKKLLLSDSGFYLCAWSVLGEINSPLHFGNGTRLTVT.

V usage is TRBV11-3 and J usage is TRBJ2-2; perhaps TRBD2 as D (5 bases). The ends were cut back, 5 bases at V and 6 bases at J, with 13 bases in the middle. This CDR3 has 14 residues. Germline V gives CDR1 SGHNT, CDR2 YENEEA. The CDR3 reads CASSPGFRPGELFF. The CDR3 DNA reads as TGTGCCAGCAGCCCGGGATTTAGACCCGGGGAGCTGTTTTTT. Using reference TRBV11-3 and TRBJ2-2 for the parts outside the CDR3, the full variable domain is EAGVVQSPRYKIIEKKQPVAFWCNPISGHNTLYWYLQNLGQGPELLIRYENEEAVDDSQLPKDRFSAERLKGVDSTLKIQPAELGDSAVYLCASSPGFRPGELFFGEGSRLTVL.

The genes are TRBV6-5 and TRBJ2-3; maybe TRBD2 (6 bases). The CDR3 loop spans 14 amino acids. Looked up from germline, CDR1 is MNHEY and CDR2 is SVGAGI. Trimming stripped 6 bases from V and 2 bases from J, with 12 bases between. CDR3 residues: CASRATRSTDTQYF. The DNA of the CDR3 is TGTGCCAGCAGGGCGACTAGGTCCACAGATACGCAGTATTTT.

This sequence joins TRBV28 and TRBJ1-5, with 10 bases fitting TRBD1. With V trimmed by 3 bases and J by 7 bases, 3 bases remained unmatched. CDR1 MDHEN and CDR2 SYDVKM come from the germline V gene. The CDR3 loop spans 14 amino acids. The CDR3 DNA reads TGTGCCAGCAGTTTGGGACAGGGGAGGCAGCCCCAGCATTTT. This codes for CASSLGQGRQPQHF.